Below, 9 T cell receptor beta chains from the same sample are listed, as sequenced in a study of shared clonotypes between healthy human individuals. Sequencing was performed with immunoSEQ multiplex PCR; in TCRdb, only in-frame clones are kept and a portion is missing. This table holds 950,000 to 1,300,000 clones, around 76% found once. Sequencing was done on a sample of memory CD4+ T cells sorted from blood. This sample's subset: CD45RA-negative fraction. The receptors come from a man aged 18 to 29 in good health.

The genes are TRBV6-5 and TRBJ1-1; 9 nucleotides agree with TRBD1. The junction had 4 bases not matched to a gene; V was cut back by 6 bases and J by 2 bases. Germline CDR1 MNHEY, CDR2 SVGAGI. CDR3 length: 14 residues. The CDR3, as DNA: TGTGCCAGCAGCGAGACAGGGGGTAACACTGAAGCTTTCTTT. This sequence encodes CASSETGGNTEAFF.

The rearrangement links TRBV19 to TRBJ2-2; D may correspond to TRBD1 or TRBD2 (6 bases each). This CDR3 comprises 17 residues. CDR1 is LNHDA and CDR2 is SQIVND in the germline V gene (reference sequence). The V and J ends lost 3 bases and 4 bases respectively, with 18 bases between them. The CDR3, as DNA: TGTGCCAGTAGTATTACAGGGAGGTACTCGCGCACCGGGGAGCTGTTTTTT. Its translation: CASSITGRYSRTGELFF.

CDR3 sequence: CASRAGGVYTF. The CDR3 DNA follows: TGTGCCAGTAGGGCAGGGGGCGTCTACACCTTC. The V and J genes are TRBV19 and TRBJ1-2; 8 positions match TRBD1. Germline CDR1 and CDR2: LNHDA and SQIVND (reference sequence). CDR3 length: 11 amino acids. The J segment lost 10 bases and the V segment lost 6 bases, leaving 4 bases of the junction unmatched.

The table lists this clone with many counts. This chain uses TRBV5-1 with TRBJ2-4; 7 bases fit TRBD1. The V and J ends lost 4 bases and 2 bases, in that order; junction bases with no gene match: 6. CDR3 size: 15 residues. From germline, CDR1 is SGHRS and CDR2 YFSETQ. The DNA for the CDR3 is TGCGCCAGCAGCCCGGACAGGTTCACCAAAAACATTCAGTACTTC. Residues: CASSPDRFTKNIQYF.

The gene calls are TRBV9 and TRBJ2-1; 9 nucleotides line up with TRBD2. V shed 3 bases and J 10 bases; nucleotides not matched to a gene: 17. Germline-derived CDR1 and CDR2 are SGDLS and YYNGEE. CDR3 size: 17 residues. The CDR3 here is CASSAATRLAVFEEQFF. CDR3 coding DNA: TGTGCCAGCAGCGCCGCAACGAGACTAGCGGTTTTTGAAGAGCAGTTCTTC.

The chain joins TRBV6-5 to TRBJ2-3, with 9 bases that match TRBD1. The CDR3 has 15 residues. CDR1 is MNHEY and CDR2 is SVGAGI in the germline V gene. Trimming took 0 bases from V and 8 from J; bases not matched to a gene: 6. The chain's CDR3 is CASSYSGTGSRTQYF. The DNA of the CDR3 is TGTGCCAGCAGTTACTCCGGGACAGGGTCTCGTACGCAGTATTTT.

The sample holds one count of this clone. The chain has TRBV10-3 and TRBJ2-2; weak D call: TRBD1 (5 bases). V lost 3 bases and J 4 bases, leaving 9 bases between the germline ends. The CDR3 extends over 14 amino acids. CDR1 and CDR2 from the germline V gene are ENHRY and SYGVKD. The CDR3 DNA reads as TGTGCCATCAGTGAAAGGGGAAGCACCGGGGAGCTGTTTTTT. Translation gives CAISERGSTGELFF.

The chain employs TRBV7-9 and TRBJ1-4, with a tentative D call TRBD1 (5 bases). Germline V gene data show CDR1 as SEHNR and CDR2 as FQNEAQ (reference sequence). This CDR3 contains 16 residues. V gave up 5 bases and J gave up 5 bases, with 18 bases separating them. CDR3 coding DNA: TGTGCCAGCAGCGAGAGGGAGGGGTGGACGAATGAAAAACTGTTTTTT. Its protein is CASSEREGWTNEKLFF.

V is TRBV27 and J is TRBJ2-3; D is unresolved. The germline V gene encodes CDR1 MNHEY and CDR2 SMNVEV (reference sequence). V was trimmed by 2 bases and J by 2 bases, leaving 11 bases between them. The CDR3 length is 15 residues. The CDR3: CASSLRTKNTDTQYF. In DNA form, the CDR3 reads TGTGCCAGCAGTTTACGTACGAAAAACACAGATACGCAGTATTTT.